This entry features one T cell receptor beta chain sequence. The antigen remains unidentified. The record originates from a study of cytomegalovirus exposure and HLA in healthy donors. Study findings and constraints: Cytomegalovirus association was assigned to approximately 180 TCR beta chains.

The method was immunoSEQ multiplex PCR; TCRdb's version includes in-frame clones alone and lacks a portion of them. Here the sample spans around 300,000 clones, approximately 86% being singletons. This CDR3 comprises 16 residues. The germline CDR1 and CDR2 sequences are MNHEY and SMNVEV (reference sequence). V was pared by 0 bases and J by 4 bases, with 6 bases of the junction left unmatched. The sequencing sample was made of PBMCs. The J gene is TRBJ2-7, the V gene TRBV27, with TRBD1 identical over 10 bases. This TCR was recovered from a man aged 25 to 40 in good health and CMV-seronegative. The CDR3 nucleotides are TGTGCCAGCAGTTTATCGGTCCGGGACAGGGGTTACGAGCAGTACTTC. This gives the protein CASSLSVRDRGYEQYF.